Listed below are T cell receptor beta chains from one sample, sequenced in a study of beta chain features in type 1 diabetes. Libraries were prepared by immunoSEQ multiplex PCR; TCRdb keeps only in-frame clonotypes and omits some of them. The sample includes 500,000 to 700,000 clones, roughly 16% of them seen just once. Source material: naive CD4+ T cells from blood. These receptors were taken from a young man in good health. Both conserved end residues are part of each CDR3. Clone sizes are given selectively: once, few, many, or a class where the clone is expanded.

abundance	v_gene	j_gene	CDR3aa
few	TRBV10-3	TRBJ1-5	CAIGPGQLFSNQPQHF
NA	TRBV11-2	TRBJ2-7	CASSPETGAGYEQYF
NA	TRBV9	TRBJ1-1	CASSVLGSDTEAFF
few	TRBV7-3	TRBJ2-3	CASSSYGVKGTDTQYF
NA	TRBV18	TRBJ2-5	CASSPRSGARETQYF
NA	TRBV28	TRBJ1-6	CASSPPGDVRSPLHF
few	TRBV18	TRBJ2-7	CASSPGTANEQYF
few	TRBV6-6	TRBJ2-5	CASLSRATESQYF
few	TRBV7-9	TRBJ1-2	CASSFGQNYGYTF
few	TRBV4-3	TRBJ1-6	CASSQRTGGLSSPLHF
NA	TRBV7-9	TRBJ1-1	CASSQRMTGLKGF
few	TRBV7-9	TRBJ2-3	CASSLTSGGTDTQYF
NA	TRBV29-1	TRBJ2-7	CSVVHQILAGFYEQYF
few	TRBV7-6	TRBJ2-3	CASSLVFAGGTDTQYF
few	TRBV9	TRBJ2-7	CASSGLGSSYEQYF
few	TRBV7-9	TRBJ1-4	CASSRGQLNEKLFF
NA	TRBV6-5	TRBJ2-1	CASSYPSGYNEQFF
few	TRBV28	TRBJ2-7	CASSFPRAYEQYF
NA	TRBV25-1	TRBJ2-1	CASSELQGGMNYEQFF
NA	TRBV25-1	TRBJ2-7	CASSRLGYEQYF
NA	TRBV29-1	TRBJ2-7	CRRLPDTGNYEQYF
NA	TRBV27	TRBJ1-4	CASSLLGGSGTNEKLFF
few	TRBV5-1	TRBJ2-2	CASSLMTTTGELFF
NA	TRBV18	TRBJ1-1	CASSSGSGRTEAFF
few	TRBV5-1	TRBJ2-3	CASSPPTDTQYF
few	TRBV5-1	TRBJ2-1	CASMSGAGDLYNEQFF
NA	TRBV23-1	TRBJ1-2	CASSHGPYGYTF
NA	TRBV4-3	TRBJ1-6	CASSQEGGGIFRSPLHF
NA	TRBV30	TRBJ2-1	CAWTVPPGEQFF
NA	TRBV6-5	TRBJ1-2	CASSYSGQANYGYTF
NA	TRBV18	TRBJ2-4	CASSRGQVAKNIQYF
NA	TRBV4-3	TRBJ1-2	CASSQDYRGHYGYTF
NA	TRBV10-3	TRBJ2-5	CAISSGQNQGTQYF
few	TRBV11-1	TRBJ2-3	CATGPGTDTQYF
few	TRBV29-1	TRBJ1-2	CSATFRGNNNYGYTF
NA	TRBV5-4	TRBJ1-1	CASRPTGNTEAFF
few	TRBV14	TRBJ1-3	CASSQDARGGNTIYF
few	TRBV29-1	TRBJ1-1	CSVVPYAEAFF
few	TRBV14	TRBJ1-3	CASSQAGGNTIYF
few	TRBV5-4	TRBJ2-3	CASSFDWTADTQYF
NA	TRBV7-9	TRBJ2-7	CASSFSTGGGYEQYF
once	TRBV18	TRBJ1-1	CASSPGRGLGNTEAFF
few	TRBV5-4	TRBJ2-5	CASRRTSGEETQYF
NA	TRBV11-3	TRBJ2-3	CASSAGGTDTQYF
NA	TRBV18	TRBJ2-7	CASSPGQSYEQYF
NA	TRBV7-7	TRBJ2-2	CASSSTGGLATGELFF
NA	TRBV10-3	TRBJ1-5	CAIRGTPNQPQHF
NA	TRBV15	TRBJ1-1	CATSRDLVGYAEAFF
few	TRBV28	TRBJ1-2	CASSFPRGTVNYGYTF